The 11 T cell receptor beta chains presented below share a single source sample, sequenced in a study of identical twins. In TCRdb, the 5' RACE reads were re-called with MiXCR into one record per CDR3 protein. The table records some 790,000 distinct CDR3 sequences, 15% to 20% of them present only once. Another study also made use of these data, one on T cells expressing NK-cell markers.

Material: PBMCs. These receptors all stem from a woman aged 18-29 years in good health.

This clonotype was detected many times. The chain has TRBV12-3 or TRBV12-4 and TRBJ1-5; D uncertain. CDR3 length: 13 amino acids. V lost 3 bases to trimming and J lost 5 bases, with 8 bases between them. Here the CDR3 reads CASSLADYQPQHF. As DNA, the CDR3 is TGTGCCAGCAGTTTGGCCGATTATCAGCCCCAGCATTTT.

V and J are TRBV6-5 and TRBJ2-5, with D perhaps matching TRBD2 (5 bases). The germline V gene has CDR1 MNHEY and CDR2 SVGAGI. The CDR3 totals 16 residues. The V end lost 2 bases, the J end lost 5 bases, and 18 bases lay between the germline ends. CDR3 sequence: CASSYLSATGVETQYF. DNA for the CDR3: TGTGCCAGCAGTTACCTTAGCGCCACGGGTGTGGAGACCCAGTACTTC.

The genes are TRBV29-1 and TRBJ1-1; D is unclear. Germline CDR1 reads SQVTM; CDR2 reads ANQGSEA. Trimming pared 4 bases from V and 6 bases from J, leaving 12 bases between. The length of the CDR3 is 12 residues. DNA for the CDR3: TGCAGCGTTGTCTGGCACTTCCCTGAAGCTTTCTTT. Amino acids: CSVVWHFPEAFF. The full variable domain, completed using reference TRBV29-1 and TRBJ1-1, is SAVISQKPSRDICQRGTSLTIQCQVDSQVTMMFWYRQQPGQSLTLIATANQGSEATYESGFVIDKFPISRPNLTFSTLTVSNMSPEDSSIYLCSVVWHFPEAFFGQGTRLTVV.

The CDR3 DNA reads TGCGCCAGCAGCCCCCCAGGGGTGCTCACCGGGGAGCTGTTTTTT. As protein: CASSPPGVLTGELFF. V gene TRBV5-1 combines with J gene TRBJ2-2, with D perhaps matching TRBD1 (6 bases). Germline V gene sequence: CDR1 SGHRS, CDR2 YFSETQ. V was pared by 4 bases and J by 4 bases, with 14 bases between. The CDR3 extends over 15 amino acids. Full variable domain (outside the CDR3, taken from reference TRBV5-1 and TRBJ2-2): KAGVTQTPRYLIKTRGQQVTLSCSPISGHRSVSWYQQTPGQGLQFLFEYFSETQRNKGNFPGRFSGRQFSNSRSEMNVSTLELGDSALYLCASSPPGVLTGELFFGEGSRLTVL.

The chain couples TRBV5-1 to TRBJ1-1; 9 nucleotides align to TRBD1. The junction had 2 bases not matched to a gene; V was cut back by 4 bases and J by 4 bases. Germline CDR1 SGHRS, CDR2 YFSETQ. The CDR3 runs 13 residues. The CDR3 sequence: CASSMTGGTEAFF. CDR3 coding DNA: TGCGCCAGCAGCATGACAGGGGGCACTGAAGCTTTCTTT. Using reference TRBV5-1 and TRBJ1-1 for the parts outside the CDR3, the full variable domain is KAGVTQTPRYLIKTRGQQVTLSCSPISGHRSVSWYQQTPGQGLQFLFEYFSETQRNKGNFPGRFSGRQFSNSRSEMNVSTLELGDSALYLCASSMTGGTEAFFGQGTRLTVV.

This clonotype was counted a few times. The J gene is TRBJ2-1, the V gene TRBV7-2; 7 nucleotides align to TRBD2. CDR3 length equals 15 residues. Germline V lookup: CDR1 SGHTA, CDR2 FQGNSA. V shed 5 bases and J 0 bases; nucleotides not matched to a gene: 4. The CDR3 loop is CASSTLAASYNEQFF. CDR3 nucleotide sequence: TGTGCCAGCAGCACCCTAGCGGCCTCCTACAATGAGCAGTTCTTC.

This clonotype was recorded many times. The chain has TRBV6-5 and TRBJ2-1, with unresolved D. The V gene lost 6 bases and the J gene lost 0 bases, with 6 bases spanning the gap. The CDR3 is 13 amino acids. Germline CDR1 is MNHEY and CDR2 is SVGAGI. Here the CDR3 reads CASSYSSYNEQFF. CDR3 in DNA: TGTGCCAGCAGCTATAGCTCCTACAATGAGCAGTTCTTC.

This clonotype occurred a few times. The genes are TRBV6-1 and TRBJ2-3; 12 nucleotides line up with TRBD1. Germline assignment: CDR1 MNHNS and CDR2 SASEGT. The CDR3 extends over 16 amino acids. V was clipped by 6 bases and J by 5 bases; unmatched bases: 9. The CDR3 reads CASSAPGQGAEDTQYF. The DNA for the CDR3 is TGTGCCAGCAGCGCCCCGGGACAGGGGGCTGAAGATACGCAGTATTTT.

The chain is built from TRBV5-1 and TRBJ2-7, with D unresolved. CDR1 SGHRS and CDR2 YFSETQ come from the germline V gene. The CDR3 loop spans 15 amino acids. Trimming pared 0 bases from V and 0 bases from J, leaving 10 bases between. CDR3 DNA: TGCGCCAGCAGCTTGGCCGGAGACGACTCCTACGAGCAGTACTTC. Amino acids: CASSLAGDDSYEQYF.

The J gene is TRBJ2-1, the V gene TRBV9; 7 nucleotides line up with TRBD2. The CDR3 totals 13 residues. Unmatched junction bases numbered 1, after V lost 4 bases and J lost 3 bases. CDR1 is SGDLS, CDR2 YYNGEE, per germline. This CDR3 reads CASSWDYYNEQFF. CDR3 nucleotides: TGTGCCAGCAGCTGGGACTACTACAATGAGCAGTTCTTC.

This clonotype was seen many times. The chain has TRBV6-1 and TRBJ1-6, with D tentatively TRBD1 (6 bases). Trimming stripped 8 bases from V and 4 bases from J, with 6 bases between. CDR1 and CDR2 (germline): MNHNS, SASEGT. The CDR3 is made up of 12 amino acids. CDR3 residues: CASGTYNSPLHF. CDR3 sequence (DNA): TGTGCCAGCGGGACATATAATTCACCCCTCCACTTT.